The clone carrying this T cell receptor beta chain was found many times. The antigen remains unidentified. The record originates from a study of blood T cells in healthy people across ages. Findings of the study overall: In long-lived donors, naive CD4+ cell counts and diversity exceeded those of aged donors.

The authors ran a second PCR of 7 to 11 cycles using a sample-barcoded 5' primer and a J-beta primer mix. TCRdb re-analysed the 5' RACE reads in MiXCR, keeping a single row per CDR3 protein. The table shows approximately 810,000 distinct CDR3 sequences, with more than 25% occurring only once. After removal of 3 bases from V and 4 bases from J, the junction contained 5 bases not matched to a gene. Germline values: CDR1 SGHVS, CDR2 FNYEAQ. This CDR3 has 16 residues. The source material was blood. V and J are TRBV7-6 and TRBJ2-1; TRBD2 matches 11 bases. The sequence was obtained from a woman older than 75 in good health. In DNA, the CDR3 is TGTGCCAGCAGCTTTCGACTAGCGGGAACTTACAATGAGCAGTTCTTC. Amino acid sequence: CASSFRLAGTYNEQFF.